This T cell receptor beta chain emerged from a study of OX40 agonist ivuxolimab in advanced cancers. The CDR3 contains 14 residues. With 6 bases clipped from V and 5 bases from J, the junction kept 7 bases outside the gene matches. The V gene's germline CDR1 is MNHNS and CDR2 SASEGT. Sequencing used immunoSEQ multiplex PCR; TCRdb keeps in-frame clones, though not all of them. The sample includes under 55,000 clones, approximately 87% seen only once; the top ten take approximately 6.8%. Sequences were derived from CD4+ or CD8+ T cells sorted from blood, sampled in a trial of the OX40 agonist ivuxolimab. This receptor was identified in an adult with an advanced solid tumor such as melanoma, head and neck, liver or kidney cancer. The genes are TRBV6-1 and TRBJ1-3, with 7 bases fitting TRBD1. The CDR3 protein is CASSPTGVRNTIYF. The DNA of the CDR3 is TGTGCCAGCAGCCCTACAGGGGTCAGAAACACCATATATTTT.